One sample yielded the 20 T cell receptor beta chains listed below, sequenced in a study of CD8 T cells in ankylosing spondylitis. Via MiXCR, TCRdb re-called the 5' RACE reads, giving one row per CDR3 protein. The sample carries about 240,000 distinct CDR3 sequences, over 8.5% recorded once. Sequenced input: blood, either unsorted or a sorted T cell fraction (not recorded which). The receptors derive from a male donor with ankylosing spondylitis or in good health (not recorded which).

This clonotype has at least ten counts. The chain combines TRBV7-2 with TRBJ2-3; D not resolved. Germline CDR1 is SGHTA and CDR2 is FQGNSA. V was trimmed by 5 bases and J by 5 bases, leaving 8 bases between them. The CDR3 is 12 amino acids. The CDR3 sequence is CASSPERDTQYF. The CDR3 DNA is TGTGCCAGCAGCCCGGAGAGAGATACGCAGTATTTT.

This clonotype has ten or more counts. The chain links TRBV20-1 to TRBJ1-3; 7 bases map to TRBD1. There are 15 residues in the CDR3. V lost 3 bases, J lost 4 bases, and 9 bases stayed unmatched. CDR1 and CDR2 from the germline V gene are DFQATT and SNEGSKA (reference sequence). The CDR3 protein is CSASLLTGTGNTIYF. CDR3 nucleotide sequence: TGCAGTGCTAGTTTATTGACAGGGACCGGAAACACCATATATTTT.

This clonotype was found many times. The chain has TRBV15 and TRBJ1-1; no firm D call. The germline V and J ends were trimmed by 2 bases and 5 bases, with 15 bases remaining between them. Germline assignment: CDR1 LNHNV and CDR2 YYDKDF (reference sequence). There are 15 residues in the CDR3. CDR3 amino acids: CATSRKLGAGTEAFF. The CDR3 DNA sequence: TGTGCCACCAGCAGAAAACTGGGCGCGGGGACTGAAGCTTTCTTT.

V is TRBV27 and J is TRBJ1-5; D is perhaps TRBD1 (6 bases). Trimming removed 4 bases from V and 10 bases from J, with 17 bases in between. CDR1 is MNHEY and CDR2 is SMNVEV in the germline V gene (reference sequence). This CDR3 spans 14 amino acids. The CDR3 coding sequence is TGTGCCAGCAGTTCTCAGGGGAATGGTAAACCCCAGCATTTT. Translated: CASSSQGNGKPQHF.

V is TRBV7-9 and J is TRBJ2-2; D call uncertain. The CDR3 length is 15 residues. Germline V gene sequence: CDR1 SEHNR, CDR2 FQNEAQ (reference sequence). V was shortened by 1 base and J by 0 bases, with 6 bases between the two germline ends. CDR3 DNA sequence: TGTGCCAGCAGCTTAGGGGATCCGAACACCGGGGAGCTGTTTTTT. This gives the protein CASSLGDPNTGELFF.

This clonotype appeared a few times. The chain combines TRBV5-5 with TRBJ1-1; D call uncertain. V lost 3 bases and J lost 2, with 20 bases in between. CDR3 length equals 17 residues. Looked up from germline, CDR1 is SGHKS and CDR2 is YYEKEE (reference sequence). CDR3 coding DNA: TGTGCCAGCAGCTCGTCCCTTGCTCGGTCCAGCAACACTGAAGCTTTCTTT. Encoded protein: CASSSSLARSSNTEAFF.

This clonotype has a handful of counts. V usage is TRBV10-1 and J usage is TRBJ2-3; 8 nucleotides agree with TRBD1. The CDR3 consists of 15 residues. The germline V gene encodes CDR1 WNHNN and CDR2 SYGVQD (reference sequence). Trimming took 6 bases from V and 3 from J; bases not matched to a gene: 8. The CDR3 DNA is TGCGCCAGCAGCCTCACAACAGGGGGAACAGATACGCAGTATTTT. Its protein product is CASSLTTGGTDTQYF.

This clonotype showed up many times. The chain recombines TRBV6-2 or TRBV6-3 with TRBJ2-1, with a tentative D call TRBD2 (5 bases). The CDR3 is 13 amino acids. Germline CDR1 MNHEY, CDR2 SVGEGT. V was pared by 7 bases and J by 6 bases, with 13 bases between. The CDR3: CASTRSGINEQFF. The CDR3 bases are TGTGCCAGCACTCGTTCGGGGATCAATGAGCAGTTCTTC.

The V and J genes are TRBV7-9 and TRBJ1-4; possibly TRBD1 for D (6 bases). Trimming pared 8 bases from V and 5 bases from J, leaving 6 bases between. The V gene's germline CDR1 is SEHNR and CDR2 FQNEAQ (reference sequence). The CDR3 runs to 11 residues. CDR3 nucleotides: TGTGCCAGCGGACAGAATGAAAAACTGTTTTTT. This sequence encodes CASGQNEKLFF.

This clonotype was recorded at least ten times. The chain joins TRBV12-5 to TRBJ2-4; maybe TRBD1 (6 bases). This CDR3 region has 14 residues. V was clipped by 2 bases and J by 5 bases, with 10 bases between them. Per the germline V gene, CDR1 is LGHNT and CDR2 is FRNRAP. The DNA of the CDR3 is TGTGCTAGTGGTTTGAAACAGGGCGAAAACATTCAGTACTTC. Protein product: CASGLKQGENIQYF.

The sample holds many counts of this clonotype. The DNA for the CDR3 is TGTGCCAGCAGTTCAGCGGGAGGGCCGACAGATACGCAGTATTTT. This gives the protein CASSSAGGPTDTQYF. The V call is TRBV12-3 or TRBV12-4, the J call TRBJ2-3; 10 nucleotides match TRBD2. The CDR3 is 15 amino acids. V trimming: 4 bases; J trimming: 3 bases; junction bases outside the gene matches: 4.

This clonotype was found many times. CDR3 residues: CSASLQADEQFF. For the CDR3, the DNA is TGCAGTGCTAGTCTACAGGCCGATGAGCAGTTCTTC. The rearrangement joins TRBV20-1 to TRBJ2-1, with D tentatively TRBD1 (5 bases). This CDR3 comprises 12 residues. Germline CDR1 and CDR2: DFQATT and SNEGSKA (reference sequence). Trimming left V 3 bases short and J 8 bases short, with 11 bases between.

This clonotype was observed at least ten times. This chain uses TRBV20-1 with TRBJ2-2; the match to TRBD1 covers 9 bases. The CDR3 runs to 16 residues. Germline V gives CDR1 DFQATT, CDR2 SNEGSKA (reference sequence). Losses at the gene ends were 0 bases for V and 5 bases for J; bases not matched to a gene: 7. In DNA form, the CDR3 reads TGCAGTGCTAGAGACCAGGACAGGGGTTCGACCGGGGAGCTGTTTTTT. This codes for CSARDQDRGSTGELFF.

This clonotype was seen many times. The rearrangement joins TRBV5-1 to TRBJ2-3; D gene uncertain. The CDR3 runs 16 residues. CDR1 is SGHRS and CDR2 is YFSETQ in the germline V gene. Trimming shortened V by 4 bases and J by 0 bases, and 15 bases separated the two germline ends. The CDR3 protein is CASSTGPPRSTDTQYF. The CDR3 region has the DNA TGCGCCAGCAGCACCGGACCGCCGAGAAGCACAGATACGCAGTATTTT.

This clonotype was seen at least ten times. The chain links TRBV11-3 to TRBJ2-1, with a tentative D call TRBD2 (6 bases). The CDR3 length is 15 residues. Trimming took off 5 bases at V and 0 bases at J, with 11 bases between the two ends. Germline lookup yields CDR1 SGHNT and CDR2 YENEEA. The CDR3 DNA reads as TGTGCCAGCAGCCCAGACGGGAGCTCCTACAATGAGCAGTTCTTC. Translation gives CASSPDGSSYNEQFF.

This clonotype appeared many times. The chain combines TRBV29-1 with TRBJ1-2; D is possibly TRBD1 (6 bases). Trimming stripped 2 bases from V and 0 bases from J, with 19 bases between. CDR1 and CDR2 from the germline V gene are SQVTM and ANQGSEA. The CDR3 extends over 17 amino acids. Here the CDR3 DNA reads TGCAGCGTTGAAACTCGAGGGGGGGCCCGATCTAACTATGGCTACACCTTC. It specifies CSVETRGGARSNYGYTF. The full variable domain, rest sourced from reference TRBV29-1 and TRBJ1-2, is SAVISQKPSRDICQRGTSLTIQCQVDSQVTMMFWYRQQPGQSLTLIATANQGSEATYESGFVIDKFPISRPNLTFSTLTVSNMSPEDSSIYLCSVETRGGARSNYGYTFGSGTRLTVV.

The chain employs TRBV9 and TRBJ1-1; no clear D gene. V lost 0 bases and J 2 bases, leaving 8 bases between the germline ends. CDR3 length: 14 residues. The V gene's germline CDR1 is SGDLS and CDR2 YYNGEE. CDR3 sequence: CASSVEWGNTEAFF. CDR3 nucleotides: TGTGCCAGCAGCGTAGAGTGGGGTAACACTGAAGCTTTCTTT.

This clonotype was seen ten or more times. The V call is TRBV11-2, the J call TRBJ2-2, with a tentative D call TRBD2 (5 bases). Trimming cost V 5 bases and J 0 bases, with 13 bases left between them. Germline values: CDR1 SGHAT, CDR2 FQNNGV. The CDR3 has 16 residues. Written as DNA, the CDR3 is TGTGCCAGCAGCGCTGGACTCTATGCGAACACCGGGGAGCTGTTTTTT. Protein product: CASSAGLYANTGELFF.

This clonotype appeared many times. The chain combines TRBV12-3 or TRBV12-4 with TRBJ1-1; D is undetermined. This CDR3 has 12 residues. The V end was cut by 7 bases, the J end by 8 bases, with 14 bases between. CDR3 coding DNA: TGTGCCAGCACACCTCTGGGCTTAGAAGCTTTCTTT. Translated: CASTPLGLEAFF.

This clonotype turned up a few times. The J gene is TRBJ2-5, the V gene TRBV12-3 or TRBV12-4; D is possibly TRBD1 (5 bases). V lost 1 base, J lost 5 bases, and 8 bases lay in between. The CDR3 loop spans 13 amino acids. CDR3 sequence reads: CASSLGRVETQYF. The CDR3 DNA reads as TGTGCCAGCAGTTTAGGCAGGGTGGAGACCCAGTACTTC.